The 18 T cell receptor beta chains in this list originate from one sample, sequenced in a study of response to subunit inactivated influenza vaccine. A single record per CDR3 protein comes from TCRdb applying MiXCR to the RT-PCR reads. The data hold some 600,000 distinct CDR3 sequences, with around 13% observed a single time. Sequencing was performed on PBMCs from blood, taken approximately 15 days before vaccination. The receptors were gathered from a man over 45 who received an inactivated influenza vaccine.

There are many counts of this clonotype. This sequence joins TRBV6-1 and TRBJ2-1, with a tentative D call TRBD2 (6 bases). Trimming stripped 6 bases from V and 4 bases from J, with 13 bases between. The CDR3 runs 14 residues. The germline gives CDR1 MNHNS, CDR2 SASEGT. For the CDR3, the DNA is TGTGCCAGCAGACCGCGCCGGGAGTACAATGAGCAGTTCTTC. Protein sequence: CASRPRREYNEQFF.

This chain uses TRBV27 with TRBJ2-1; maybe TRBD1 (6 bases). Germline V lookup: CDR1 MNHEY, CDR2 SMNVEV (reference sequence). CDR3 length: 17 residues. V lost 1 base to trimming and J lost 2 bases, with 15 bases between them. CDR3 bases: TGTGCCAGCAGTTTATGGTACAGGGCCGTAGCCTACAATGAGCAGTTCTTC. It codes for CASSLWYRAVAYNEQFF.

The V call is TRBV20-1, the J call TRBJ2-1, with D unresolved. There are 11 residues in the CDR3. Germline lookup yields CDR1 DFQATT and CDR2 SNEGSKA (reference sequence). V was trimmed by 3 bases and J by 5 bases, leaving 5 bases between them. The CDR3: CSASLDNEQFF. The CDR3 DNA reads TGCAGTGCTAGTTTGGACAATGAGCAGTTCTTC.

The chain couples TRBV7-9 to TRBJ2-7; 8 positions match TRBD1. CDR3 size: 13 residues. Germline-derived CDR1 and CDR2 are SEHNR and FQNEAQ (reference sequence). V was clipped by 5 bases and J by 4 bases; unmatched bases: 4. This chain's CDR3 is CASSHWTGYEQYF. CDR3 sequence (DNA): TGTGCCAGCAGCCACTGGACAGGGTACGAGCAGTACTTC.

The DNA of the CDR3 is TGTGCCAGCAGCTCATTCAGGACAGGATCGGATACGCAGTATTTT. As protein: CASSSFRTGSDTQYF. The V and J genes are TRBV7-2 and TRBJ2-3; 7 bases match TRBD1. J lost 6 bases, V lost 4 bases, and 10 bases had no gene match. CDR1 SGHTA and CDR2 FQGNSA come from the germline V gene. The CDR3 loop spans 15 amino acids.

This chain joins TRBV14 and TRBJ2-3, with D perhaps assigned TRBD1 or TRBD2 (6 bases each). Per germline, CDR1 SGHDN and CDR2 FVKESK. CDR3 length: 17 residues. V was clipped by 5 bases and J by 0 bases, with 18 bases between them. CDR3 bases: TGTGCCAGCAGCACCCGTCCGCGGGGACAAAGCACAGATACGCAGTATTTT. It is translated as CASSTRPRGQSTDTQYF.

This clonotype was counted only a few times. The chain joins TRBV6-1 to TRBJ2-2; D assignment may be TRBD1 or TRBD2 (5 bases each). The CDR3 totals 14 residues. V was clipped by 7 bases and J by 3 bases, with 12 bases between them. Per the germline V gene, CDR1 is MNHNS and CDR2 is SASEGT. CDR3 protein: CASTRDGYTGELFF. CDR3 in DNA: TGTGCCAGCACCCGGGACGGATACACCGGGGAGCTGTTTTTT.

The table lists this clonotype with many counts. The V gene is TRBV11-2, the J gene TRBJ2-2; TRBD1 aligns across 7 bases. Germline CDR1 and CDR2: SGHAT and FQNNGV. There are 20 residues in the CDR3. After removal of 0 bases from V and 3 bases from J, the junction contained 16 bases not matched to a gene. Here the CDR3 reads CASSLDWATTGFGDTGELFF. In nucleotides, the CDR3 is TGTGCCAGCAGCTTAGATTGGGCTACGACAGGGTTCGGGGACACCGGGGAGCTGTTTTTT.

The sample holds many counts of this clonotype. Here the CDR3 reads CASSLSQGETQYF. CDR3 in DNA: TGTGCCAGCAGCTTATCCCAGGGAGAGACCCAGTACTTC. The chain employs TRBV12-3 or TRBV12-4 and TRBJ2-5, with a possible D match to TRBD1 (5 bases). The V and J ends lost 6 bases and 4 bases respectively, with 12 bases between them. There are 13 residues in the CDR3.

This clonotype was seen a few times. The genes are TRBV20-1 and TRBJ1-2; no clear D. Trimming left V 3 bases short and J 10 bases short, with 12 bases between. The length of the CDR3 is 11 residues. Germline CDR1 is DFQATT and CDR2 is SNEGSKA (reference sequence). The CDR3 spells CSARDSSSYTF. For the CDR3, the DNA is TGCAGTGCTAGGGATTCGAGTTCCTACACCTTC.

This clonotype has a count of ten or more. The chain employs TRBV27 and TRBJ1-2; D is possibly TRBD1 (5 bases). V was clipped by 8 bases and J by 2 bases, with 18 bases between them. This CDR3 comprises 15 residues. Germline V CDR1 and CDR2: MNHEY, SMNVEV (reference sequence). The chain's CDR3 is CASGGPSSRNYGYTF. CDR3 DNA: TGTGCCAGCGGGGGACCCAGTAGTAGGAACTATGGCTACACCTTC.

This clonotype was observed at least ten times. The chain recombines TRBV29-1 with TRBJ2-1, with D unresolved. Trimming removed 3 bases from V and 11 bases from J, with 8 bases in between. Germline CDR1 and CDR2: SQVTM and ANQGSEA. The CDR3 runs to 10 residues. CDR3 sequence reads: CSVESQKQFF. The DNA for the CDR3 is TGCAGCGTTGAGAGCCAGAAGCAGTTCTTC.

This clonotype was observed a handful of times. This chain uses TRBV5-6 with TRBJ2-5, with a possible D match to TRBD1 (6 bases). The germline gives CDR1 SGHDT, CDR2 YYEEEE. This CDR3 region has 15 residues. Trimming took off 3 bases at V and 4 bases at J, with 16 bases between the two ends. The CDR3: CASSSADRFGETQYF. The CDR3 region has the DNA TGTGCCAGCAGCTCCGCAGACAGGTTCGGAGAGACCCAGTACTTC.

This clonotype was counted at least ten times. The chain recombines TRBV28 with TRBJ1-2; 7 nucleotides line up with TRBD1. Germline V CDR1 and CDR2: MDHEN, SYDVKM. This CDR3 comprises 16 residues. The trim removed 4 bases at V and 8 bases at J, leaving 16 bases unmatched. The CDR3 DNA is TGTGCCAGCAGTTCCCCTGGCCAACAGGGGAGGAGGGGCTACACCTTC. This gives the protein CASSSPGQQGRRGYTF.

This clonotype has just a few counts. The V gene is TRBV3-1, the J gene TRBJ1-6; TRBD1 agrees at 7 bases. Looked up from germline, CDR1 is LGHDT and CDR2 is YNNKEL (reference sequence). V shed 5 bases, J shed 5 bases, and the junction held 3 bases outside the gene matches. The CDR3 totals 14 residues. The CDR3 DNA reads TGTGCCAGCAGCGGCGGACAGGATAATTCACCCCTCCACTTT. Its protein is CASSGGQDNSPLHF.

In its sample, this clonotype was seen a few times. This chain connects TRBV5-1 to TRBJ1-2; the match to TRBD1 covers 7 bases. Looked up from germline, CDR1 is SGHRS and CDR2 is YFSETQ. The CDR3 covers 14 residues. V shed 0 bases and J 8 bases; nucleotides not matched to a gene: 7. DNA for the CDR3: TGCGCCAGCAGCTTGGATACAGGGGTGCGCGGCTACACCTTC. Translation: CASSLDTGVRGYTF. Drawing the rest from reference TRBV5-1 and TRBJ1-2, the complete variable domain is KAGVTQTPRYLIKTRGQQVTLSCSPISGHRSVSWYQQTPGQGLQFLFEYFSETQRNKGNFPGRFSGRQFSNSRSEMNVSTLELGDSALYLCASSLDTGVRGYTFGSGTRLTVV.

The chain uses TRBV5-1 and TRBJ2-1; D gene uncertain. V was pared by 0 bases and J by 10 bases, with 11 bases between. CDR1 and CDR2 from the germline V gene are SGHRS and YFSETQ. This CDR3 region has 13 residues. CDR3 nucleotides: TGCGCCAGCAGCTTGGATATCAGAGCGGAGCAGTTCTTC. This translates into CASSLDIRAEQFF.

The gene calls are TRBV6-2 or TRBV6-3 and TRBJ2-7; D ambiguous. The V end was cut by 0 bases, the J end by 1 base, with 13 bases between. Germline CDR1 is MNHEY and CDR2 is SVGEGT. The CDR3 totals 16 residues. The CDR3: CASSYSIPDGSYEQYF. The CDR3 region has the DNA TGTGCCAGCAGTTACTCAATACCGGACGGATCCTACGAGCAGTACTTC.